This TCR beta chain was recovered during a study of blood T cell repertoires in COVID-19. Overall study context: Sites across the United States, Italy and Spain contributed samples from acute and convalescent COVID-19.

The germline gives CDR1 MDHEN, CDR2 SYDVKM. This CDR3 contains 12 residues. Trimming left V 10 bases short and J 9 bases short, with 18 bases between. Repertoires were generated with immunoSEQ multiplex PCR, while TCRdb's copy carries only in-frame clones and drops some. In the table there are about 190,000 clones, 70% to 80% of which are singletons. Specimen: peripheral blood. The origin of this receptor is a man aged 50 to 59 who had recovered from COVID-19. The rearrangement uses TRBV28 and TRBJ1-2; no clear D gene. The CDR3, as DNA: TGTGCCACCGCTGGGGAGACGGGAAGCTACACCTTC. This encodes CATAGETGSYTF.